This TCR beta chain was retrieved from a study of T cell responses to AZD1222 COVID-19 vaccine. Per the germline V gene, CDR1 is MDHEN and CDR2 is SYDVKM. The CDR3 is made up of 17 amino acids. V lost 2 bases and J lost 2; bases outside the gene matches: 9. TCRdb's copy holds only in-frame clones and misses some; the assay was immunoSEQ multiplex PCR. Altogether under 150,000 clones are present, about 92% being singletons, with the ten largest covering 3.6%. This clonotype was sampled from an adult who received the AZD1222 COVID-19 vaccine. This rearrangement joins TRBV28 to TRBJ2-5; 9 nucleotides match TRBD2. The sample consisted of peripheral blood, taken 28 days after the second AZD1222 dose. CDR3 sequence reads: CASSLALAGTQQETQYF. The CDR3 DNA is TGTGCCAGCAGTTTAGCGCTAGCGGGAACACAACAAGAGACCCAGTACTTC.